One and the same sample provided the 26 T cell receptor beta chains below, sequenced in a study of cytomegalovirus exposure and HLA in healthy donors. A multiplex PCR was run with 60 Vbeta primers and 13 Jbeta primers. Produced via immunoSEQ multiplex PCR; TCRdb's table is partial and in-frame only. The table includes 75,000 to 100,000 clones, 76% detected once. The specimen was PBMCs. The receptor set was obtained from a woman aged 55-69 years in good health and CMV-seropositive.

This clone was recorded a few times. V usage is TRBV6-5 and J usage is TRBJ1-5, with 11 positions matching TRBD1. This CDR3 has 15 amino acids. J gave up 5 bases and V 4 bases, and 4 bases lay outside the gene matches. From germline, CDR1 is MNHEY and CDR2 SVGAGI. CDR3 in DNA: TGTGCCAGCAGTTTAGGACAGGGGGCGTATCAGCCCCAGCATTTT. Amino acids: CASSLGQGAYQPQHF.

This clone appeared a single time. V and J are TRBV7-3 and TRBJ2-1, with 11 bases that match TRBD2. The CDR3 is 18 amino acids. Trimming cost V 5 bases and J 1 base; bases outside gene matches: 10. Germline lookup yields CDR1 SGHTA and CDR2 FQGTGA. The CDR3, as DNA: TGTGCCAGCAGCCACGGGACTAGCGGACCGAGTTCCTACAATGAGCAGTTCTTC. It is translated as CASSHGTSGPSSYNEQFF.

CDR3 in amino acids: CATSRVSGGTGELFF. In DNA, the CDR3 is TGTGCCACCAGCAGAGTGTCAGGTGGAACCGGGGAGCTGTTTTTT. The chain employs TRBV15 and TRBJ2-2; D is unclear. The V gene lost 1 base and the J gene lost 5 bases, with 11 bases spanning the gap. Germline V lookup: CDR1 LNHNV, CDR2 YYDKDF (reference sequence). The CDR3 has 15 amino acids.

The V call is TRBV14, the J call TRBJ1-1; TRBD1 matches 7 bases. The germline gives CDR1 SGHDN, CDR2 FVKESK. The length of the CDR3 is 12 residues. J gave up 11 bases and V 5 bases, and 8 bases lay outside the gene matches. CDR3 region: CASSADRVRAFF. The CDR3 coding sequence is TGTGCCAGCAGCGCAGACAGGGTTCGGGCTTTCTTT.

The genes are TRBV18 and TRBJ2-1; D not resolved. The CDR3 consists of 13 residues. V dropped 3 bases and J dropped 6 bases, with 9 bases sitting between them. Germline-derived CDR1 and CDR2 are KGHSH and LQKENI. CDR3 amino acids: CASSPESGNEQFF. The CDR3 DNA reads as TGTGCCAGCTCACCTGAATCCGGCAATGAGCAGTTCTTC.

This chain joins TRBV6-1 and TRBJ1-5; 7 bases map to TRBD1. The CDR3 runs to 15 residues. Germline trimming cut 7 bases from V and 1 base from J; bases unmatched to any gene: 7. Germline V gene sequence: CDR1 MNHNS, CDR2 SASEGT. The chain's CDR3 is CASNRQGGSNQPQHF. DNA for the CDR3: TGTGCCAGCAATAGACAGGGCGGGAGCAATCAGCCCCAGCATTTT.

The chain's CDR3 is CASSDVIAGGFYEQYF. The DNA for the CDR3 is TGTGCCAGCAGCGACGTGATAGCGGGAGGCTTCTACGAGCAGTACTTC. The genes are TRBV2 and TRBJ2-5, with 10 bases identical to TRBD2. The J call may be mistaken, given a closer DNA end match to TRBJ2-7. The CDR3 is 16 amino acids. Germline V gene sequence: CDR1 SNHLY, CDR2 FYNNEI.

The chain is built from TRBV29-1 and TRBJ2-7; D might be TRBD1 (5 bases). The CDR3 runs 13 residues. The V end lost 6 bases, the J end lost 4 bases, and 16 bases lay between the germline ends. Germline V gene lookup returns CDR1 SQVTM and CDR2 ANQGSEA. CDR3 sequence: CSVKTVFGYEQYF. The DNA of the CDR3 is TGCAGCGTAAAGACAGTATTTGGGTACGAGCAGTACTTC.

The rearrangement uses TRBV6-5 and TRBJ1-2; a weak D match, TRBD1 (6 bases). Per the germline V gene, CDR1 is MNHEY and CDR2 is SVGAGI. The V end lost 2 bases, the J end lost 3 bases, and 10 bases lay between the germline ends. The CDR3 consists of 14 residues. CDR3 in DNA: TGTGCCAGCAGTTACGAGGACAGCGACTATGGCTACACCTTC. It is translated as CASSYEDSDYGYTF.

The chain combines TRBV6-1 with TRBJ2-7; D perhaps matches TRBD2 (5 bases). This CDR3 region has 14 residues. CDR1 and CDR2 from the germline V gene are MNHNS and SASEGT. Trimming left V 4 bases short and J 5 bases short, with 15 bases between. CDR3 DNA: TGTGCCAGCAGTGCCTCTCTAGGGAGTGACGAGCAGTACTTC. It translates to CASSASLGSDEQYF.

The V gene is TRBV18, the J gene TRBJ2-5; D gene ambiguous. Trimming took 0 bases from V and 5 from J, leaving 10 bases between them. The CDR3 runs to 14 residues. Germline CDR1 and CDR2: KGHSH and LQKENI. In nucleotides, the CDR3 is TGTGCCAGCTCACCACCCCCGGGTGGGGAGACCCAGTACTTC. Translating it yields CASSPPPGGETQYF.

The chain joins TRBV6-5 to TRBJ2-3, with D uncertain. This CDR3 has 13 residues. Between the trimmed V and J ends, which lost 0 bases and 2 bases, there was a span of 3 bases. The germline gives CDR1 MNHEY, CDR2 SVGAGI. The CDR3 region has the DNA TGTGCCAGCAGTTACTCAGCCACAGATACGCAGTATTTT. Its translation is CASSYSATDTQYF.

This clone has more than one count but fewer than ten. The CDR3 DNA reads TGTGCCACCAGTCTGGGTCAGGGGAGATCCTACAATGAGCAGTTCTTC. Translation gives CATSLGQGRSYNEQFF. This chain connects TRBV15 to TRBJ2-1, with D tentatively TRBD1 (6 bases). The V gene lost 6 bases and the J gene lost 1 base, with 16 bases spanning the gap. The CDR3 is made up of 16 amino acids. The germline gives CDR1 LNHNV, CDR2 YYDKDF (reference sequence). The variable domain in full, completed from reference TRBV15 and TRBJ2-1, reads DAMVIQNPRYQVTQFGKPVTLSCSQTLNHNVMYWYQQKSSQAPKLLFHYYDKDFNNEADTPDNFQSRRPNTSFCFLDIRSPGLGDTAMYLCATSLGQGRSYNEQFFGPGTRLTVL.

J is TRBJ2-1 and V is TRBV6-5, with TRBD2 identical over 9 bases. V shed 7 bases and J 4 bases; nucleotides not matched to a gene: 5. Germline loops: CDR1 MNHEY, CDR2 SVGAGI. CDR3 length: 14 amino acids. The CDR3 DNA follows: TGTGCCAGCACGGCGGGAGGGCCGTACAATGAGCAGTTCTTC. It encodes CASTAGGPYNEQFF.

The V call is TRBV28, the J call TRBJ2-1; 9 nucleotides align to TRBD2. The germline V gene encodes CDR1 MDHEN and CDR2 SYDVKM. The CDR3 is made up of 15 amino acids. With V trimmed by 6 bases and J by 6 bases, 9 bases remained unmatched. The CDR3 DNA sequence: TGTGCCAGCAGCCAAGCCGGGACTAGCAGCAATGAGCAGTTCTTC. Encoded protein: CASSQAGTSSNEQFF.

The chain's CDR3 is CASSRSGSNQPQHF. As DNA, the CDR3 is TGTGCCAGCAGCCGGTCGGGGAGCAATCAGCCCCAGCATTTT. The chain is built from TRBV6-5 and TRBJ1-5; D is unresolved. Germline V gene sequence: CDR1 MNHEY, CDR2 SVGAGI. Trimming removed 6 bases from V and 1 base from J, with 10 bases in between. The CDR3 is made up of 14 amino acids.

J is TRBJ1-2 and V is TRBV30; 8 nucleotides match TRBD1. CDR3 size: 13 residues. Germline V lookup: CDR1 GTSNPN, CDR2 SVGIG (reference sequence). Germline trimming cut 4 bases from V and 4 bases from J; bases unmatched to any gene: 5. The CDR3 bases are TGTGCCTGGAACCTAGGACAGGGCTATGGCTACACCTTC. It encodes CAWNLGQGYGYTF.

The rearrangement links TRBV18 to TRBJ2-5; weak D call: TRBD2 (6 bases). Germline-derived CDR1 and CDR2 are KGHSH and LQKENI. Trimming cost V 2 bases and J 5 bases, with 15 bases left between them. CDR3 size: 15 residues. CDR3 nucleotide sequence: TGTGCCAGCTCACCAGAATGGTCAGGAGGGGAGACCCAGTACTTC. Its protein is CASSPEWSGGETQYF.

This chain uses TRBV2 with TRBJ1-1; D is possibly TRBD1 (6 bases). Deletions cut 6 bases from V and 6 bases from J, with 11 bases between. The length of the CDR3 is 12 residues. In germline, CDR1 is SNHLY, CDR2 FYNNEI. The CDR3 loop reads CASRNGGPEAFF. For the CDR3, the DNA is TGTGCCAGCAGGAACGGGGGGCCTGAAGCTTTCTTT.

This clone was detected only a few times. Other DNA sequences within the sample encode an identical CDR3. V and J are TRBV7-9 and TRBJ2-7; D not certain. CDR1 SEHNR and CDR2 FQNEAQ come from the germline V gene (reference sequence). The CDR3 has 14 amino acids. V lost 5 bases, J lost 2 bases, and 13 bases lay in between. The CDR3 here is CASSPPMEPYEQYF. CDR3 in DNA: TGTGCCAGCAGCCCACCGATGGAGCCCTACGAGCAGTACTTC.

J is TRBJ2-1 and V is TRBV11-1; TRBD2 matches at 9 bases. The trim removed 3 bases at V and 6 bases at J, leaving 3 bases unmatched. Germline lookup yields CDR1 SGHAT and CDR2 FQDESV (reference sequence). This CDR3 has 14 amino acids. DNA of the CDR3: TGTGCCAGCAGCTTCCTAGCGGGAAGCAATGAGCAGTTCTTC. Its translation is CASSFLAGSNEQFF.

This clone has only one observation. The V gene is TRBV28, the J gene TRBJ1-4; D not resolved. CDR1 and CDR2 from the germline V gene are MDHEN and SYDVKM. Between the trimmed V and J ends, which lost 3 bases and 7 bases, there was a span of 12 bases. The CDR3 extends over 14 amino acids. CDR3 residues: CASSLSQAGEKLFF. DNA for the CDR3: TGTGCCAGCAGTTTGTCTCAGGCGGGTGAAAAACTGTTTTTT.

This chain joins TRBV5-8 and TRBJ1-2; D ambiguous. In germline, CDR1 is SGHTS, CDR2 YDEGEE. Trimming pared 2 bases from V and 4 bases from J, leaving 12 bases between. CDR3 length: 14 residues. The CDR3 region is CASSFMVSSYGYTF. As DNA, the CDR3 is TGTGCCAGCAGCTTTATGGTTTCTAGCTATGGCTACACCTTC. Looking up the rest from reference TRBV5-8 and TRBJ1-2 gives the full variable domain: EAGVTQSPTHLIKTRGQQATLRCSPISGHTSVYWYQQALGLGLQFLLWYDEGEERNRGNFPPRFSGRQFPNYSSELNVNALELEDSALYLCASSFMVSSYGYTFGSGTRLTVV.

The V call is TRBV19, the J call TRBJ2-6; D may be TRBD2 (5 bases). V gave up 5 bases and J gave up 1 base, with 9 bases separating them. This CDR3 comprises 15 residues. Germline V gene data show CDR1 as LNHDA and CDR2 as SQIVND (reference sequence). In DNA, the CDR3 is TGTGCCAGTAGTCCTGGAGGATCTGGGGCCAACGTCCTGACTTTC. Protein product: CASSPGGSGANVLTF.

The V and J genes are TRBV28 and TRBJ1-2; D call uncertain. V was trimmed by 8 bases and J by 8 bases, leaving 12 bases between them. This CDR3 has 11 amino acids. Germline loops: CDR1 MDHEN, CDR2 SYDVKM. CDR3 residues: CASEGIGGYTF. CDR3 bases: TGTGCCAGCGAGGGTATTGGGGGCTACACCTTC.

The chain couples TRBV28 to TRBJ1-5; 9 bases align to TRBD1. CDR1 and CDR2 (germline): MDHEN, SYDVKM. V was clipped by 6 bases and J by 2 bases; unmatched bases: 20. This CDR3 has 20 residues. The CDR3 DNA sequence: TGTGCCAGCAGCTCGACCGGGACAGGGTTACGGGCTCGGGGCAATCAGCCCCAGCATTTT. It specifies CASSSTGTGLRARGNQPQHF.